This T cell receptor beta chain was recorded in a study of Graves' ophthalmopathy and Graves' hyperthyroidism. Stable hyperthyroidism meant no ophthalmopathy within 18 months of follow-up. The evidence that diagnosis relied on was clinical symptoms, serum thyroxine, TRAb, thyroid ultrasound and orbital computed tomography. Germline CDR1 LNHDA, CDR2 SQIVND (reference sequence). This CDR3 contains 16 residues. Unmatched junction bases numbered 10, after V lost 7 bases and J lost 0 bases. RNA transcripts yielded amplified TCR beta CDR3 regions. First-round RT-PCR with HTBI primers preceded a second-round multiplex PCR. TCRdb independently ran MiXCR on the multiplex PCR reads; one entry per CDR3 protein. The top ten clones hold roughly 6.9% of a sample with hundreds of thousands of distinct CDR3 sequences, about 20% of them seen once. This clonotype showed up many times.

This sequence joins TRBV19 and TRBJ2-7; TRBD1 agrees at 9 bases. This sequence was found in a woman under 30 with stable Graves' hyperthyroidism. Some clones in this sample may be carry-over from other donors' samples. The sample was peripheral blood. This CDR3 is CASTPRDRANSYEQYF. For the CDR3, the DNA is TGTGCCAGTACCCCCCGGGACAGGGCTAACTCCTACGAGCAGTACTTC. The complete variable domain, with remaining parts taken from reference TRBV19 and TRBJ2-7, reads DGGITQSPKYLFRKEGQNVTLSCEQNLNHDAMYWYRQDPGQGLRLIYYSQIVNDFQKGDIAEGYSVSREKKESFPLTVTSAQKNPTAFYLCASTPRDRANSYEQYFGPGTRLTVT.